A single TCR beta chain is shown here with its context. Per the authors' pipeline: Amplified reference gene primers provided the basis for estimating nucleated cell counts. The data were produced by immunoSEQ multiplex PCR, yet TCRdb's version contains in-frame clones alone and is incomplete. From that table come the V and J calls and clone size; the DNA was used to work out D and trimming. The sample includes around 25,000 clones, 75% to 90% of them seen just once. The sample comes from a study of blood T cell repertoires in COVID-19. On the study more broadly: Whether acute or convalescent, the COVID-19 samples came from the United States, Italy and Spain. T cells, B-cell-depleted T cells, or PBMCs supplied cDNA or gDNA.

Sequences were obtained from peripheral blood. The sequence derives from a woman in her 70s with active COVID-19.

CDR3 in amino acids: CASSQVLGQGAETQYF. CDR3 DNA: TGTGCCAGCAGCCAAGTTTTGGGGCAGGGGGCTGAGACCCAGTACTTC. V gene TRBV3-1 (or the pseudogene TRBV3-2) combines with J gene TRBJ2-5; the match to TRBD1 covers 8 bases. The CDR3 extends over 16 amino acids. J was trimmed by 5 bases and V by 1 base; bases with no gene match: 9. Germline V lookup: CDR1 LGHDT, CDR2 YNNKEL (reference sequence).